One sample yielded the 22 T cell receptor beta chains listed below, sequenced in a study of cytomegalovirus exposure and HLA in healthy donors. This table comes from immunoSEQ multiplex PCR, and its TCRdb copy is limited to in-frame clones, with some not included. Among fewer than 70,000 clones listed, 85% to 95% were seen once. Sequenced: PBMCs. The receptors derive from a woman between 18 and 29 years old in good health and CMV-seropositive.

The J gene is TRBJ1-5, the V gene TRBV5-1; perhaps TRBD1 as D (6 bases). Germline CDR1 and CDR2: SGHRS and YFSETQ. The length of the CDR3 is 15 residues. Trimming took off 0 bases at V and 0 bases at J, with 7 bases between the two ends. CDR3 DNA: TGCGCCAGCAGCTTGGAGACAGGTAGCAATCAGCCCCAGCATTTT. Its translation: CASSLETGSNQPQHF.

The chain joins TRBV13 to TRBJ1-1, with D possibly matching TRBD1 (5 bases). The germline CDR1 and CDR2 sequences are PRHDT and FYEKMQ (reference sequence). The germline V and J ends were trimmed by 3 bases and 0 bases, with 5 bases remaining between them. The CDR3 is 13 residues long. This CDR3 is CASSLGLNTEAFF. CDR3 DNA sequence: TGTGCCAGCAGCTTGGGGCTGAACACTGAAGCTTTCTTT.

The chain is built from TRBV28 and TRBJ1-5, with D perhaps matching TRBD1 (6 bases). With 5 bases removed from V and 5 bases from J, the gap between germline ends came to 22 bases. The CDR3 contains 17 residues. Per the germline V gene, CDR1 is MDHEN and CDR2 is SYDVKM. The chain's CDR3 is CASSPRGGARGDQPQHF. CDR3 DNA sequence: TGTGCCAGCAGTCCCCGGGGGGGGGCAAGAGGAGATCAGCCCCAGCATTTT.

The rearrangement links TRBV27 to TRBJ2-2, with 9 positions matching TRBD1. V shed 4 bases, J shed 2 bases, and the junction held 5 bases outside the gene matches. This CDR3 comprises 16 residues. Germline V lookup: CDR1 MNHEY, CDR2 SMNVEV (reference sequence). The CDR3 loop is CASSYGTGRNTGELFF. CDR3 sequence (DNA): TGTGCCAGCAGTTATGGGACAGGGCGCAACACCGGGGAGCTGTTTTTT.

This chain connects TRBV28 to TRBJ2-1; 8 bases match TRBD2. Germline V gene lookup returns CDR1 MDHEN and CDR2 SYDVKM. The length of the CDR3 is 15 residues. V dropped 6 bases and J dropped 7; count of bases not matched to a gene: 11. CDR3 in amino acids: CASRGVAGTRNEQFF. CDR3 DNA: TGTGCCAGCAGGGGGGTAGCGGGGACTAGGAATGAGCAGTTCTTC.

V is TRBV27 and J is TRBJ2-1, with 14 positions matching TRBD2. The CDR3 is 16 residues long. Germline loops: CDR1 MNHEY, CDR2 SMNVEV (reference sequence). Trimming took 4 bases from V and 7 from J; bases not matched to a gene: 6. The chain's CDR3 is CASSYGTSGRKNEQFF. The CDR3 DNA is TGTGCCAGCAGTTATGGGACTAGCGGGAGAAAAAATGAGCAGTTCTTC.

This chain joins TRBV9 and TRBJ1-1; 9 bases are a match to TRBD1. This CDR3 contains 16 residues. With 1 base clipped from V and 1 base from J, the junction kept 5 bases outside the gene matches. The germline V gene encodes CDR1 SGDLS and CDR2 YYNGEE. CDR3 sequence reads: CASSVLAGQGNTEAFF. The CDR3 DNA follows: TGTGCCAGCAGCGTATTAGCGGGACAGGGGAACACTGAAGCTTTCTTT.

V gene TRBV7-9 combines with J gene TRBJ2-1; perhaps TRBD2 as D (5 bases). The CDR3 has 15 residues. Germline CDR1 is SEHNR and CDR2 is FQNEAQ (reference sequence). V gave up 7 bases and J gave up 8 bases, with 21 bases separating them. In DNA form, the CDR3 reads TGTGCCAGCAACCCCGCGGGTCGGGTCGTAGATGAGCAGTTCTTC. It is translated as CASNPAGRVVDEQFF.

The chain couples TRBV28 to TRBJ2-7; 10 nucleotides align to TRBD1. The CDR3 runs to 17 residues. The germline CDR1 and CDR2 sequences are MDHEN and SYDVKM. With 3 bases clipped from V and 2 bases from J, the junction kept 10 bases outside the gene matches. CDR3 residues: CASSLETGGFKAYEQYF. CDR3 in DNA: TGTGCCAGCAGTTTGGAGACAGGGGGCTTCAAGGCCTACGAGCAGTACTTC. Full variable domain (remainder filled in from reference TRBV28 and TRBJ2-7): DVKVTQSSRYLVKRTGEKVFLECVQDMDHENMFWYRQDPGLGLRLIYFSYDVKMKEKGDIPEGYSVSREKKERFSLILESASTNQTSMYLCASSLETGGFKAYEQYFGPGTRLTVT.

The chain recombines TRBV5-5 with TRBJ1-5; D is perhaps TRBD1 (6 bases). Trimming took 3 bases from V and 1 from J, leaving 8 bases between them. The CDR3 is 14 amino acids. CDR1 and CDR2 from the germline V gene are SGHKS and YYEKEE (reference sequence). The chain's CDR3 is CASSSDRSNQPQHF. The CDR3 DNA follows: TGTGCCAGCAGCTCGGACAGAAGCAATCAGCCCCAGCATTTT.

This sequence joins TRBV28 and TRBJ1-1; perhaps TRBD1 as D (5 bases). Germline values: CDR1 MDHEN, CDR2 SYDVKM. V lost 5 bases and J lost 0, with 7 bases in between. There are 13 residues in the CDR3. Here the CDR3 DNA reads TGTGCCAGCAGTCAGACAGTGAACACTGAAGCTTTCTTT. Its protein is CASSQTVNTEAFF.

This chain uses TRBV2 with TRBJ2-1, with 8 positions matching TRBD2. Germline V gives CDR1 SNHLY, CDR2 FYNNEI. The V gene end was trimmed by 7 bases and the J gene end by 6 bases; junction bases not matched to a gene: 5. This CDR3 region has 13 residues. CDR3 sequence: CASTWTSFNEQFF. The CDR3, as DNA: TGTGCCAGCACCTGGACTAGCTTCAATGAGCAGTTCTTC.

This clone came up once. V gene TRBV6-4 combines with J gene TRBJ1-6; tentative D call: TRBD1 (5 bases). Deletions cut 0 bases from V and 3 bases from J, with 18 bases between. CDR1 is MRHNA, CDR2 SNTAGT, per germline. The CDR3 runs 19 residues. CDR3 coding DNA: TGTGCCAGCAGTGACTCAGGGGTCGGGCTCGTCTACTATAATTCACCCCTCCACTTT. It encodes CASSDSGVGLVYYNSPLHF.

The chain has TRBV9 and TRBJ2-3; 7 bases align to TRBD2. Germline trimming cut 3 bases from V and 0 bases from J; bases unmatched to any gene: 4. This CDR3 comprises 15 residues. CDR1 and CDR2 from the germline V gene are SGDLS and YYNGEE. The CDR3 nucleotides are TGTGCCAGCAGCGCAAGCGGGGTTAGCACAGATACGCAGTATTTT. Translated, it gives CASSASGVSTDTQYF.

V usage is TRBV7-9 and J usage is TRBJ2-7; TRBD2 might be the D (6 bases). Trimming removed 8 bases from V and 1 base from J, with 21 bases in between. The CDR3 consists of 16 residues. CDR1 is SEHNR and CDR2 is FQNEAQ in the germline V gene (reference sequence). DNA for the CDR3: TGTGCCAGCTCCCCACTGTTGGCAGGGAGGTCCTACGAGCAGTACTTC. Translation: CASSPLLAGRSYEQYF.

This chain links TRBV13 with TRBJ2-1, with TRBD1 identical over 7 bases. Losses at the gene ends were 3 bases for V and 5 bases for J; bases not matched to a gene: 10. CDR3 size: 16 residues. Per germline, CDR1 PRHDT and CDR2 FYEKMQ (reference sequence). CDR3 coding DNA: TGTGCCAGCAGCTTCCCCCGGACAGGTGGGAACAATGAGCAGTTCTTC. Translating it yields CASSFPRTGGNNEQFF. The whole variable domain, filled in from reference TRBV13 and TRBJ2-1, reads AAGVIQSPRHLIKEKRETATLKCYPIPRHDTVYWYQQGPGQDPQFLISFYEKMQSDKGSIPDRFSAQQFSDYHSELNMSSLELGDSALYFCASSFPRTGGNNEQFFGPGTRLTVL.

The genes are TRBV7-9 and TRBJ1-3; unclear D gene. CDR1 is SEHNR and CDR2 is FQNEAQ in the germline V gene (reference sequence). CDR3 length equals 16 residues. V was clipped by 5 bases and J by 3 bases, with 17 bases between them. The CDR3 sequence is CASSAPGVRGGNTIYF. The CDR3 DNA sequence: TGTGCCAGCAGCGCTCCAGGCGTACGGGGTGGAAACACCATATATTTT.

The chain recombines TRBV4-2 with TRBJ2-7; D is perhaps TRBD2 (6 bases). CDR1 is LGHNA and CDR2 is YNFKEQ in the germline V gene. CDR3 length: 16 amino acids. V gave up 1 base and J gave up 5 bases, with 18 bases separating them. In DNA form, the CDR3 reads TGTGCCAGCAGCCAAGTACCATACGGGAGCGATGACGAGCAGTACTTC. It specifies CASSQVPYGSDDEQYF.

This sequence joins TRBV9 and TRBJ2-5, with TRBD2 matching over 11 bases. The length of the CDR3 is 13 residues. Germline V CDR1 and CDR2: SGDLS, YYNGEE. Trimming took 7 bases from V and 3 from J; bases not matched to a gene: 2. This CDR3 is CASGTSGKETQYF. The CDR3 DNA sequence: TGTGCCAGCGGGACTAGCGGAAAAGAGACCCAGTACTTC.

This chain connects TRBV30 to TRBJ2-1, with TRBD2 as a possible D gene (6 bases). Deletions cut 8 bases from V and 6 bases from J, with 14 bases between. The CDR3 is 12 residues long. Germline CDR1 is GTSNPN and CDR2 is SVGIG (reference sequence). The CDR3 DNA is TGTGCCCGGGCGGAGGGCGGCAATGAGCAGTTCTTC. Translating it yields CARAEGGNEQFF.

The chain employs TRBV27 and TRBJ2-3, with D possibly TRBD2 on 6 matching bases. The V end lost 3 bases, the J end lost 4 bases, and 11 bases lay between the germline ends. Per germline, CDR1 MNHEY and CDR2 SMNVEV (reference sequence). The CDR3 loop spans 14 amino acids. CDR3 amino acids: CASSFLGDSDTQYF. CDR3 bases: TGTGCCAGCAGTTTTTTAGGGGACTCAGATACGCAGTATTTT.

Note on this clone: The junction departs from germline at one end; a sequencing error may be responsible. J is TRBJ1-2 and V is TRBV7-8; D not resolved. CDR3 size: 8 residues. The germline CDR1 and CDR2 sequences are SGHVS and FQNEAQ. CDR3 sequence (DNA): TGTGCCAGCAGCTCCCTAGACTTC. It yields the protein CASSSLDF.